These 19 T cell receptor beta chains originate from one sample sequenced in a study of cytomegalovirus exposure and HLA in healthy donors. The protocol was immunoSEQ multiplex PCR, while the TCRdb copy is restricted to in-frame clones and leaves out a portion. Seen here are some 130,000 clones, 70% to 85% observed once, and the top ten hold 25% to 30%. Sequenced sample: PBMCs. These receptor sequences come from a man aged 30-40 years in good health and CMV-seropositive.

The V call is TRBV18, the J call TRBJ1-2; 8 positions agree with TRBD1. The CDR3 extends over 17 amino acids. V gave up 3 bases and J gave up 1 base; unmatched junction bases: 10. Germline V gives CDR1 KGHSH, CDR2 LQKENI. In DNA, the CDR3 is TGTGCCAGCTCACCCCTAGCCCCAGGGGGCCGTAACTATGGCTACACCTTC. This translates into CASSPLAPGGRNYGYTF.

The V call is TRBV5-1, the J call TRBJ2-5, with TRBD1 identical over 8 bases. The CDR3 loop spans 15 amino acids. CDR1 SGHRS and CDR2 YFSETQ come from the germline V gene. V trimming: 0 bases; J trimming: 4 bases; junction bases outside the gene matches: 5. The CDR3 loop is CASSLEGTGRETQYF. The CDR3 nucleotides read TGCGCCAGCAGCTTGGAAGGGACAGGCCGAGAGACCCAGTACTTC. Full variable domain (rest looked up from reference TRBV5-1 and TRBJ2-5): KAGVTQTPRYLIKTRGQQVTLSCSPISGHRSVSWYQQTPGQGLQFLFEYFSETQRNKGNFPGRFSGRQFSNSRSEMNVSTLELGDSALYLCASSLEGTGRETQYFGPGTRLLVL.

This CDR3 is CAISDGGSYNEQFF. The CDR3 DNA is TGTGCCATCAGTGACGGCGGTTCCTACAATGAGCAGTTCTTC. The rearrangement links TRBV10-3 to TRBJ2-1; D is ambiguous. Trimming took 3 bases from V and 1 from J, leaving 7 bases between them. CDR1 ENHRY and CDR2 SYGVKD come from the germline V gene. This CDR3 comprises 14 residues.

The chain has TRBV5-1 and TRBJ1-1; possible D gene TRBD1, 5 bases. The CDR3 is 15 residues long. Germline V lookup: CDR1 SGHRS, CDR2 YFSETQ. V lost 0 bases, J lost 0 bases, and 9 bases lay in between. CDR3 loop: CASSLVQGVNTEAFF. The DNA of the CDR3 is TGCGCCAGCAGCTTGGTTCAGGGCGTGAACACTGAAGCTTTCTTT.

The table lists this clone with a few counts. This chain joins TRBV27 and TRBJ1-2, with 7 bases fitting TRBD1. Germline V gives CDR1 MNHEY, CDR2 SMNVEV (reference sequence). The CDR3 runs to 13 residues. V lost 4 bases and J lost 4; bases outside the gene matches: 3. The CDR3 sequence is CASSSSGGYGYTF. The CDR3 region has the DNA TGTGCCAGCAGTTCCTCAGGGGGCTATGGCTACACCTTC.

The gene calls are TRBV6-6 and TRBJ2-7, with D possibly matching TRBD1 (5 bases). This CDR3 region has 15 residues. Germline V lookup: CDR1 MNHNY, CDR2 SVGAGI (reference sequence). V was shortened by 6 bases and J by 2 bases, with 17 bases between the two germline ends. The DNA of the CDR3 is TGTGCCAGCAGGTCCCCCAGGGAATATCCCTACGAGCAGTACTTC. This codes for CASRSPREYPYEQYF.

The chain couples TRBV7-2 to TRBJ2-7; D is undetermined. Looked up from germline, CDR1 is SGHTA and CDR2 is FQGNSA. V gave up 5 bases and J gave up 4 bases, with 6 bases separating them. The CDR3 is 11 amino acids. The CDR3 region is CASSPRYEQYF. CDR3 coding DNA: TGTGCCAGCAGCCCCCGGTACGAGCAGTACTTC.

On this clone: This sample also contains other DNA sequences that code for the same CDR3. The chain carries TRBV5-1 and TRBJ2-1, with 13 bases aligning to TRBD2. This CDR3 comprises 15 residues. Germline CDR1 and CDR2: SGHRS and YFSETQ. V gave up 4 bases and J gave up 6 bases; unmatched junction bases: 4. The CDR3 is CASSPGLAGANEQFF. For the CDR3, the DNA is TGCGCCAGCAGCCCAGGACTAGCGGGAGCCAATGAGCAGTTCTTC. Drawing the rest from reference TRBV5-1 and TRBJ2-1, the complete variable domain is KAGVTQTPRYLIKTRGQQVTLSCSPISGHRSVSWYQQTPGQGLQFLFEYFSETQRNKGNFPGRFSGRQFSNSRSEMNVSTLELGDSALYLCASSPGLAGANEQFFGPGTRLTVL.

The genes are TRBV6-1 and TRBJ1-1; TRBD1 might be the D (5 bases). The CDR3 is 15 residues long. V lost 2 bases and J 0 bases, leaving 10 bases between the germline ends. Germline loops: CDR1 MNHNS, CDR2 SASEGT. This CDR3 is CASSEFGGMNTEAFF. DNA for the CDR3: TGTGCCAGCAGTGAATTTGGGGGGATGAACACTGAAGCTTTCTTT.

This chain links TRBV6-1 with TRBJ2-7; D is unclear. The germline V gene has CDR1 MNHNS and CDR2 SASEGT. The CDR3 spans 10 residues. V was shortened by 6 bases and J by 4 bases, with 4 bases between the two germline ends. DNA of the CDR3: TGTGCCAGCAGAGAGTACGAGCAGTACTTC. It translates to CASREYEQYF.

The chain couples TRBV27 to TRBJ1-6; possibly TRBD1 for D (6 bases). This CDR3 spans 14 amino acids. Looked up from germline, CDR1 is MNHEY and CDR2 is SMNVEV (reference sequence). The V gene lost 6 bases and the J gene lost 4 bases, with 10 bases spanning the gap. The DNA of the CDR3 is TGTGCCAGCAGCCCGACAGGATATAATTCACCCCTCCACTTT. This encodes CASSPTGYNSPLHF.

This chain links TRBV4-1 with TRBJ1-5; D ambiguous. The V end lost 0 bases, the J end lost 7 bases, and 7 bases lay between the germline ends. Looked up from germline, CDR1 is MGHRA and CDR2 is YSYEKL. This CDR3 spans 13 amino acids. The CDR3 sequence: CASSQDQAQPQHF. The CDR3 DNA is TGCGCCAGCAGCCAAGACCAGGCCCAGCCCCAGCATTTT.

The rearrangement links TRBV25-1 to TRBJ2-3, with TRBD1 matching 12 bases. The V gene end was trimmed by 6 bases and the J gene end by 3 bases; junction bases not matched to a gene: 10. Per germline, CDR1 MGHDK and CDR2 SYGVNS. The CDR3 is made up of 17 amino acids. This chain's CDR3 is CASSSGDRGLVTDTQYF. DNA for the CDR3: TGTGCCAGCAGCTCGGGGGACAGGGGGCTCGTGACAGATACGCAGTATTTT.

As DNA, the CDR3 is TGTGCCAGCGGGAACGTCGAGGGACAGGGGGACCAGTTCTTC. Its protein product is CASGNVEGQGDQFF. The chain combines TRBV5-6 with TRBJ2-1; 11 bases agree with TRBD1. V shed 7 bases and J 13 bases; nucleotides not matched to a gene: 13. The CDR3 is 14 amino acids. The germline V gene has CDR1 SGHDT and CDR2 YYEEEE.

The chain uses TRBV9 and TRBJ1-6; D is uncertain. Germline lookup yields CDR1 SGDLS and CDR2 YYNGEE. The CDR3 runs 13 residues. Trimming shortened V by 0 bases and J by 8 bases, and 6 bases separated the two germline ends. This chain's CDR3 is CASSVELDSPLHF. DNA for the CDR3: TGTGCCAGCAGCGTAGAGCTGGATTCACCCCTCCACTTT.

The chain joins TRBV6-4 to TRBJ2-1; the match to TRBD2 covers 9 bases. Germline V gives CDR1 MRHNA, CDR2 SNTAGT. This CDR3 spans 15 amino acids. J lost 4 bases, V lost 3 bases, and 4 bases had no gene match. The CDR3, as DNA: TGTGCCAGCAGTGAGCGGGAGGGCCGTTACAATGAGCAGTTCTTC. This encodes CASSEREGRYNEQFF.

CDR3 loop: CASSLLREAFF. The DNA for the CDR3 is TGTGCCAGCAGCCTACTCCGGGAAGCTTTCTTT. The chain combines TRBV13 with TRBJ1-1; no firm D call. CDR1 and CDR2 from the germline V gene are PRHDT and FYEKMQ (reference sequence). This CDR3 spans 11 amino acids. Trimming removed 5 bases from V and 8 bases from J, with 9 bases in between. The variable domain in full, completed from reference TRBV13 and TRBJ1-1, reads AAGVIQSPRHLIKEKRETATLKCYPIPRHDTVYWYQQGPGQDPQFLISFYEKMQSDKGSIPDRFSAQQFSDYHSELNMSSLELGDSALYFCASSLLREAFFGQGTRLTVV.

The chain recombines TRBV6-4 with TRBJ2-1, with TRBD1 matching 12 bases. After removal of 5 bases from V and 8 bases from J, the junction contained 4 bases not matched to a gene. Germline lookup yields CDR1 MRHNA and CDR2 SNTAGT. The CDR3 loop spans 14 amino acids. The DNA of the CDR3 is TGTGCCAGCAGTCCCGGGACAGGGGGCTATGAGCAGTTCTTC. Translation: CASSPGTGGYEQFF.

In regard to this clone: The sample carries other DNA sequences with the same CDR3. The V call is TRBV4-3, the J call TRBJ2-3, with 8 bases matching TRBD2. The V gene end was trimmed by 0 bases and the J gene end by 0 bases; junction bases not matched to a gene: 8. The CDR3 extends over 18 amino acids. Germline lookup yields CDR1 LGHNA and CDR2 YSLEER. The CDR3 bases are TGCGCCAGCAGCCAAGATAGAGCAGCGGGGGTGAGCACAGATACGCAGTATTTT. It codes for CASSQDRAAGVSTDTQYF.